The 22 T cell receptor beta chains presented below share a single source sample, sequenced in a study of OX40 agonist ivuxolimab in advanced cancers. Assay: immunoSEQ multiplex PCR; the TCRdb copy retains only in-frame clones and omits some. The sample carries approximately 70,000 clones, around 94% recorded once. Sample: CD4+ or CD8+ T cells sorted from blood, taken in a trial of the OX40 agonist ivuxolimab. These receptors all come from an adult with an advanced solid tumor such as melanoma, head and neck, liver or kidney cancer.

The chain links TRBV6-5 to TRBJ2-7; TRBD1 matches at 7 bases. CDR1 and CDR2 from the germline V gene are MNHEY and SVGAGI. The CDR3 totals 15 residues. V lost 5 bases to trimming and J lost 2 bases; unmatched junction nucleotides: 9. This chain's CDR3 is CASSPTGTVPYEQYF. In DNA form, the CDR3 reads TGTGCCAGCAGTCCGACCGGGACAGTCCCCTACGAGCAGTACTTC.

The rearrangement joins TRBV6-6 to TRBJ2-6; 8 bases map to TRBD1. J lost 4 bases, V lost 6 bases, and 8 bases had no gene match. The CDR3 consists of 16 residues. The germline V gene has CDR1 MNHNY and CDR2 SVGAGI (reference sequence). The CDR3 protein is CASRPNRGSGANVLTF. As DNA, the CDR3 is TGTGCCAGCAGGCCAAACAGGGGGTCCGGGGCCAACGTCCTGACTTTC.

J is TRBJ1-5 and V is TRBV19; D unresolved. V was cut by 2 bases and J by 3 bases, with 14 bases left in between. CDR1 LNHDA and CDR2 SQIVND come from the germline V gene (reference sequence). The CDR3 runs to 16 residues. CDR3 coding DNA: TGTGCCAGTAGTATACGCTCCCCCGCAGCCAATCAGCCCCAGCATTTT. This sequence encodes CASSIRSPAANQPQHF.

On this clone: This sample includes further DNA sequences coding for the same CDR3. CDR3 nucleotides: TGCGCCAGCAGCCAAGTACAAGGGTTAGGCAATGAGCAGTTCTTC. Encoded protein: CASSQVQGLGNEQFF. This chain uses TRBV4-1 with TRBJ2-1; D remains unclear. Germline V gene sequence: CDR1 MGHRA, CDR2 YSYEKL. Trimming removed 1 base from V and 6 bases from J, with 13 bases in between. This CDR3 has 15 residues.

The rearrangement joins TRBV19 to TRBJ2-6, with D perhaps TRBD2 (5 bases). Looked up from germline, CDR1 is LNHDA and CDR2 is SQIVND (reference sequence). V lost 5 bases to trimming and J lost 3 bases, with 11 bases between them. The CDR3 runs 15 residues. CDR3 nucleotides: TGTGCCAGTAGTTTTGAGCGGAGTGGGGCCAACGTCCTGACTTTC. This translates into CASSFERSGANVLTF.

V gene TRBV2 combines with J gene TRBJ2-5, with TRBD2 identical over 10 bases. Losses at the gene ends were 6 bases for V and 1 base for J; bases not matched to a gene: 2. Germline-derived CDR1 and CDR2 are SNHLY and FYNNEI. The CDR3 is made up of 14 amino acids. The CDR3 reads CASRRTSGQETQYF. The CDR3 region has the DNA TGTGCCAGCAGAAGGACTAGCGGCCAAGAGACCCAGTACTTC.

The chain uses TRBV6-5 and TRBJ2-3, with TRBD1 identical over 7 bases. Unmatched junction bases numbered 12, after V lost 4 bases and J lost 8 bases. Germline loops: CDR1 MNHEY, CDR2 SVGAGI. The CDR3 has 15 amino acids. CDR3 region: CASSSPGQPQITQYF. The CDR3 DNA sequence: TGTGCCAGCAGTTCACCGGGACAGCCACAGATTACGCAGTATTTT.

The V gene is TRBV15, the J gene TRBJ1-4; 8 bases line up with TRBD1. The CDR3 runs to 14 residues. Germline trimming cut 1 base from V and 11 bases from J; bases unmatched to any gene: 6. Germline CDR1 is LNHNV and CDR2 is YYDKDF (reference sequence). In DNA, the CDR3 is TGTGCCACCAGCAGAGTGGACACAGGGGGGAAACTGTTTTTT. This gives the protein CATSRVDTGGKLFF. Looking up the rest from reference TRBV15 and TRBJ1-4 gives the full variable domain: DAMVIQNPRYQVTQFGKPVTLSCSQTLNHNVMYWYQQKSSQAPKLLFHYYDKDFNNEADTPDNFQSRRPNTSFCFLDIRSPGLGDTAMYLCATSRVDTGGKLFFGSGTQLSVL.

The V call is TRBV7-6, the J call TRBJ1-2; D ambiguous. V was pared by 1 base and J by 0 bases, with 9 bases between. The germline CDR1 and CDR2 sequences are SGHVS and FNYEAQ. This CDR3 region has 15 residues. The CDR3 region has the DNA TGTGCCAGCAGCTTAGGGCCGTCAACTAACTATGGCTACACCTTC. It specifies CASSLGPSTNYGYTF.

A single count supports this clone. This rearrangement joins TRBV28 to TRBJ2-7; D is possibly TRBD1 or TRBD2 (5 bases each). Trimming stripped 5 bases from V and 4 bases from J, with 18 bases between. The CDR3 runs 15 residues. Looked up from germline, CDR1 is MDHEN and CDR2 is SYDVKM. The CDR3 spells CASSQEGVAKYEQYF. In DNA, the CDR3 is TGTGCCAGCAGTCAGGAAGGGGTAGCGAAATACGAGCAGTACTTC.

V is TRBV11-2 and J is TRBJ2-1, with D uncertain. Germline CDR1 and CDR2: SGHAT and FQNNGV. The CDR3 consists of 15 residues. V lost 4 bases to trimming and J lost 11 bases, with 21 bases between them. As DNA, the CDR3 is TGTGCCAGCAGCTCTTCCCCCTTAACGGGCACTCAGCAGTTCTTC. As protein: CASSSSPLTGTQQFF.

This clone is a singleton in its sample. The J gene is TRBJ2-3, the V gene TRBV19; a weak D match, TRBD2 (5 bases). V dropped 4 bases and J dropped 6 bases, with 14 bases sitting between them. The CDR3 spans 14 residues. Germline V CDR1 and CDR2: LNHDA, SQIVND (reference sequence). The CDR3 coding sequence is TGTGCCAGTAGTAGGGCTAGCCCTCGGGATACGCAGTATTTT. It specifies CASSRASPRDTQYF. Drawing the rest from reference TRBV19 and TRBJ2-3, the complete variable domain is DGGITQSPKYLFRKEGQNVTLSCEQNLNHDAMYWYRQDPGQGLRLIYYSQIVNDFQKGDIAEGYSVSREKKESFPLTVTSAQKNPTAFYLCASSRASPRDTQYFGPGTRLTVL.

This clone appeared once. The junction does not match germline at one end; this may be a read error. This CDR3 reads CASSKTTGNAEAFF. The CDR3 DNA is TGTGCCAGTAGTAAGACAACAGGGAACGCTGAAGCTTTCTTT. The chain joins TRBV19 to TRBJ1-1; perhaps TRBD1 as D (6 bases). The CDR3 is made up of 14 amino acids. CDR1 and CDR2 (germline): LNHDA, SQIVND (reference sequence).

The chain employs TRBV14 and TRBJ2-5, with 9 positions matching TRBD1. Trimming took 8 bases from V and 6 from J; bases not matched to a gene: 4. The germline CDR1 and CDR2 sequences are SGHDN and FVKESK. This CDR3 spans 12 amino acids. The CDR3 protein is CASGQGRQTQYF. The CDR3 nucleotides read TGTGCCAGCGGACAGGGGCGGCAGACCCAGTACTTC.

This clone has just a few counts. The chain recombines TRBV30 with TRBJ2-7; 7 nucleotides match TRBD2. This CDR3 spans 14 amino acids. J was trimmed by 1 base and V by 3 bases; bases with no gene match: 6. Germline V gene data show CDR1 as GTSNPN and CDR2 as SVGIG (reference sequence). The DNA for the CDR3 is TGTGCCTGGAGCGGAGCTAGCGGATCCTACGAGCAGTACTTC. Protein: CAWSGASGSYEQYF. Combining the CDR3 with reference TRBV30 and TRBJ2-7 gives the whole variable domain SQTIHQWPATLVQPVGSPLSLECTVEGTSNPNLYWYRQAAGRGLQLLFYSVGIGQISSEVPQNLSASRPQDRQFILSSKKLLLSDSGFYLCAWSGASGSYEQYFGPGTRLTVT.

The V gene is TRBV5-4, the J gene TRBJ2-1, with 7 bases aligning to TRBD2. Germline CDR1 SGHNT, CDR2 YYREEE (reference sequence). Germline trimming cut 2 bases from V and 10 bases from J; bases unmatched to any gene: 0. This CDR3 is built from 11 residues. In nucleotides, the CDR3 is TGTGCCAGCAGCTTAGCGGGGGAGCAGTTCTTC. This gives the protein CASSLAGEQFF.

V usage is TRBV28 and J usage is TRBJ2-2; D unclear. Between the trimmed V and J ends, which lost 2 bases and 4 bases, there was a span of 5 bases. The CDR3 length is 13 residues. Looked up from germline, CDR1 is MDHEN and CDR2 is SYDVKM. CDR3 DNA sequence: TGTGCCAGCAGTTTACCGAGCACCGGGGAGCTGTTTTTT. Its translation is CASSLPSTGELFF.

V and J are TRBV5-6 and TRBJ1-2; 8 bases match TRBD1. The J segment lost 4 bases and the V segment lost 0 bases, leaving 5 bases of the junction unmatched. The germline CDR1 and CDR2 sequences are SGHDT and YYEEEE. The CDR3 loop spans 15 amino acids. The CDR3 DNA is TGTGCCAGCAGCTTGGGTGGCACAGGGGGCTATGGCTACACCTTC. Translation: CASSLGGTGGYGYTF. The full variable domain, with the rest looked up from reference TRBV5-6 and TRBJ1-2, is DAGVTQSPTHLIKTRGQQVTLRCSPKSGHDTVSWYQQALGQGPQFIFQYYEEEERQRGNFPDRFSGHQFPNYSSELNVNALLLGDSALYLCASSLGGTGGYGYTFGSGTRLTVV.

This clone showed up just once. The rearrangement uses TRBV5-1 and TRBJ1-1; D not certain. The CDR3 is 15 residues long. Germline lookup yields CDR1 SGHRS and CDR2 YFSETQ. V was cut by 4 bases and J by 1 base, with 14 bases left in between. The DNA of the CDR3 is TGCGCCAGCAGCCCTACCCGGGTAAGGAACACTGAAGCTTTCTTT. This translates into CASSPTRVRNTEAFF.

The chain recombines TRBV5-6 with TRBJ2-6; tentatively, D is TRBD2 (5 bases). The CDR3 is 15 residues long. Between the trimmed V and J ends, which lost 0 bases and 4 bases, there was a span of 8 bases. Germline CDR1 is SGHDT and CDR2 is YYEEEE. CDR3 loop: CASSLGAGGANVLTF. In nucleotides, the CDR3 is TGTGCCAGCAGCTTGGGGGCGGGCGGGGCCAACGTCCTGACTTTC.

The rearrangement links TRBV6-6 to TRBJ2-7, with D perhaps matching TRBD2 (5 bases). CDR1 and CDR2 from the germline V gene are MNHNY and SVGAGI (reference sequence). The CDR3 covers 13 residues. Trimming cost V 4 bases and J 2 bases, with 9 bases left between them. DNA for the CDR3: TGTGCCAGCAGTTTAAGGGAGACCTACGAGCAGTACTTC. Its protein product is CASSLRETYEQYF.

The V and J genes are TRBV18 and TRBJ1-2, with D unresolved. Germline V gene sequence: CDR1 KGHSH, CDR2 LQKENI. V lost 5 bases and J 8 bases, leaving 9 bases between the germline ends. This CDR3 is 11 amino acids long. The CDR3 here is CASSSDKGYTF. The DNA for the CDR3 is TGTGCCAGCTCATCAGATAAGGGCTACACCTTC.